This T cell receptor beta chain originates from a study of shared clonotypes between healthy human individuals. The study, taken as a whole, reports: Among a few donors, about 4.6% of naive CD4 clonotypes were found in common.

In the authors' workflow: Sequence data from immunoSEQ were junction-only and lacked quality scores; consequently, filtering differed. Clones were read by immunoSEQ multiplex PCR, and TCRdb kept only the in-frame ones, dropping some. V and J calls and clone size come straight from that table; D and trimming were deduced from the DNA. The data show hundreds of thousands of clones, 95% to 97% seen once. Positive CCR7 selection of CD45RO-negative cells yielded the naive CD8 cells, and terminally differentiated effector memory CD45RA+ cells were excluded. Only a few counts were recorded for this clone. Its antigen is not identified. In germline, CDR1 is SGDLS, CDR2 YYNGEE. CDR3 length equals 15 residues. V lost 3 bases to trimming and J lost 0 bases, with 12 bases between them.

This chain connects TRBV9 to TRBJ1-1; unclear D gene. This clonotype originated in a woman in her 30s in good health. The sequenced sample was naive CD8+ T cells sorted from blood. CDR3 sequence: CASSAGVGMNTEAFF. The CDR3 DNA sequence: TGTGCCAGCAGCGCTGGAGTTGGGATGAACACTGAAGCTTTCTTT.